This T cell receptor beta chain was documented in a study of blood T cell repertoires in COVID-19. In the study overall: From T cells, B-cell-depleted T cells, or PBMCs came the material, which was cDNA or gDNA.

This clone appeared once. The V and J ends lost 5 bases and 3 bases, in that order; junction bases with no gene match: 7. The CDR3 sequence is 15 residues long. CDR1 MNHEY and CDR2 SMNVEV come from the germline V gene (reference sequence). Profiled with immunoSEQ multiplex PCR; TCRdb holds only in-frame clones, not every one. The profile shows more than 60,000 clones, 80% to 90% of them singletons. The clonotype comes from a man between 60 and 75 years old with acute or convalescent COVID-19. The chain has TRBV27 and TRBJ1-2, with 9 bases aligning to TRBD1. Material: peripheral blood. CDR3 in DNA: TGTGCCAGCAGTCTCGAACAGGGGGCTTACTATGGCTACACCTTC. Its protein product is CASSLEQGAYYGYTF.